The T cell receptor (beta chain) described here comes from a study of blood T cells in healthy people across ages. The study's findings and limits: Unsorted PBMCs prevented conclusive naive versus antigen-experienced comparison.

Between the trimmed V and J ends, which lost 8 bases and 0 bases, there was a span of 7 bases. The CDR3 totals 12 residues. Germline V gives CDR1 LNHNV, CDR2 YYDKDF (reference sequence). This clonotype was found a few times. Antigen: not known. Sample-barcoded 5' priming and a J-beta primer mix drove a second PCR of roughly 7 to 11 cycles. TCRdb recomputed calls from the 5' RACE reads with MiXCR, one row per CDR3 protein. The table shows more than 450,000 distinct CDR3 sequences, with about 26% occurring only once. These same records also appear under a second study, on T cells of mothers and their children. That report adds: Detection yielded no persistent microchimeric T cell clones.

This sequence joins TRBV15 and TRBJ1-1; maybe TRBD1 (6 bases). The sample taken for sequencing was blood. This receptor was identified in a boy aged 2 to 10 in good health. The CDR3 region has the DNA TGTGCCACCGGGGGGCTGAACACTGAAGCTTTCTTT. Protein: CATGGLNTEAFF.